Presented here are 20 T cell receptor beta chains from one specimen sequenced in a study of blood T cells in healthy people across ages. Then a second PCR, running roughly 7 to 12 cycles, was carried out with a sample-barcoded 5' primer and a J-beta primer mix. TCRdb redid the calling of the 5' RACE reads with MiXCR, one entry per CDR3 protein. The table records about 1.5 million distinct CDR3 sequences, approximately 43% of them present only once. The sequenced sample consisted of blood. Receptors originate from a woman between 18 and 29 years old in good health.

This clonotype showed up just a few times. The V call is TRBV7-2, the J call TRBJ2-1, with D perhaps TRBD2 (6 bases). There are 15 residues in the CDR3. Per germline, CDR1 SGHTA and CDR2 FQGNSA. V dropped 4 bases and J dropped 2 bases, with 12 bases sitting between them. The CDR3 sequence: CASSSQRAPYNEQFF. DNA for the CDR3: TGTGCCAGCAGCTCCCAGCGGGCCCCCTACAATGAGCAGTTCTTC. The entire variable domain, with the rest obtained from reference TRBV7-2 and TRBJ2-1, is as follows: GAGVSQSPSNKVTEKGKDVELRCDPISGHTALYWYRQSLGQGLEFLIYFQGNSAPDKSGLPSDRFSAERTGGSVSTLTIQRTQQEDSAVYLCASSSQRAPYNEQFFGPGTRLTVL.

CDR3 loop: CSVVGITEAFF. CDR3 nucleotide sequence: TGCAGCGTTGTCGGGATCACTGAAGCTTTCTTT. The chain has TRBV29-1 and TRBJ1-1; no reliable D call. The CDR3 covers 11 residues. Trimming stripped 4 bases from V and 4 bases from J, with 7 bases between. Germline loops: CDR1 SQVTM, CDR2 ANQGSEA.

This clonotype was observed a handful of times. The rearrangement links TRBV6-2 or TRBV6-3 to TRBJ1-5; 8 nucleotides agree with TRBD1. The J segment lost 3 bases and the V segment lost 6 bases, leaving 4 bases of the junction unmatched. CDR1 and CDR2 (germline): MNHEY, SVGEGT. This CDR3 contains 14 residues. CDR3 region: CASRSTGVNQPQHF. Written as DNA, the CDR3 is TGTGCCAGCAGATCGACAGGGGTCAATCAGCCCCAGCATTTT.

The chain is built from TRBV20-1 and TRBJ2-3, with D hard to call. This CDR3 has 12 residues. Germline V gene lookup returns CDR1 DFQATT and CDR2 SNEGSKA (reference sequence). Trimming removed 5 bases from V and 4 bases from J, with 10 bases in between. The CDR3 coding sequence is TGCAGTGCTTCCGGGTACCCAGATACGCAGTATTTT. It translates to CSASGYPDTQYF.

This clonotype showed up just a few times. The chain uses TRBV20-1 and TRBJ2-7, with D possibly being TRBD1 (5 bases). Trimming cost V 2 bases and J 0 bases, with 14 bases left between them. Germline values: CDR1 DFQATT, CDR2 SNEGSKA (reference sequence). The CDR3 is 15 amino acids. This chain's CDR3 is CSARPRGRSSYEQYF. The CDR3 DNA reads TGCAGTGCTAGACCTAGGGGTAGGAGCTCCTACGAGCAGTACTTC.

About this clonotype: At one end, the junction sequence differs from germline, possibly due to a read error. The chain's CDR3 is CANSLDWTAYEQYF. The CDR3 region has the DNA TGTGCCAACAGCTTAGATTGGACAGCCTACGAGCAGTACTTC. This chain connects TRBV7-2 to TRBJ2-7, with TRBD1 as a possible D gene (6 bases). The CDR3 is made up of 14 amino acids. The germline CDR1 and CDR2 sequences are SGHTA and FQGNSA.

The chain has TRBV29-1 and TRBJ2-1; TRBD1 aligns across 8 bases. Germline V gene lookup returns CDR1 SQVTM and CDR2 ANQGSEA. V lost 6 bases to trimming and J lost 8 bases; unmatched junction nucleotides: 21. The CDR3 sequence is 17 residues long. The DNA for the CDR3 is TGCAGCGTCCTAATTCTCGGACAGGGTGGGATTAGGGATGAGCAGTTCTTC. Amino acid sequence: CSVLILGQGGIRDEQFF.

This clonotype came up many times. The rearrangement links TRBV14 to TRBJ1-2; the D is unclear. Looked up from germline, CDR1 is SGHDN and CDR2 is FVKESK. This CDR3 is 13 amino acids long. Trimming took 4 bases from V and 7 from J, leaving 13 bases between them. CDR3 sequence reads: CASSPQTGSGYTF. In DNA form, the CDR3 reads TGTGCCAGCAGCCCGCAGACTGGGTCTGGCTACACCTTC.

The genes are TRBV7-2 and TRBJ1-6; D gene unclear. CDR3 size: 16 residues. The germline V gene has CDR1 SGHTA and CDR2 FQGNSA. The V and J ends lost 1 base and 3 bases respectively, with 10 bases between them. The CDR3 loop is CASSLVETSYNSPLHF. CDR3 nucleotides: TGTGCCAGCAGCTTAGTTGAGACAAGCTATAATTCACCCCTCCACTTT. The full variable domain, its missing parts supplied by reference TRBV7-2 and TRBJ1-6, is GAGVSQSPSNKVTEKGKDVELRCDPISGHTALYWYRQSLGQGLEFLIYFQGNSAPDKSGLPSDRFSAERTGGSVSTLTIQRTQQEDSAVYLCASSLVETSYNSPLHFGNGTRLTVT.

This clonotype was observed a few times. The chain has TRBV9 and TRBJ2-1; D gene unclear. The J call may be wrong; the DNA end is better matched by TRBJ2-7. The V gene's germline CDR1 is SGDLS and CDR2 YYNGEE. The CDR3 has 15 residues. Here the CDR3 DNA reads TGTGCCAGCAGCGTAGCCTGGGTAACCTACAATGAGCAGTACTTC. This codes for CASSVAWVTYNEQYF.

The rearrangement joins TRBV24-1 to TRBJ2-3; perhaps TRBD2 as D (5 bases). The CDR3 consists of 17 residues. From germline, CDR1 is KGHDR and CDR2 SFDVKD. V was cut by 5 bases and J by 0 bases, with 17 bases left in between. CDR3: CATSAMEAGQSTDTQYF. The CDR3 nucleotides read TGTGCCACCAGTGCTATGGAGGCAGGCCAAAGCACAGATACGCAGTATTTT.

The J gene is TRBJ2-5, the V gene TRBV14; 7 nucleotides agree with TRBD1. Judging by the DNA end, TRBJ2-7 fits better; the J call may be wrong. The CDR3 spans 14 residues. Germline CDR1 is SGHDN and CDR2 is FVKESK. In nucleotides, the CDR3 is TGTGCCAGCAGCCAAGCAGGGGGAGACTACGAGCAGTACTTC. This gives the protein CASSQAGGDYEQYF.

This clonotype was recorded a few times. This sequence joins TRBV15 and TRBJ1-2; TRBD1 aligns across 7 bases. Germline V gives CDR1 LNHNV, CDR2 YYDKDF (reference sequence). With V trimmed by 4 bases and J by 5 bases, 7 bases remained unmatched. CDR3 length: 14 amino acids. CDR3 sequence reads: CATSTRTGPYGYTF. The CDR3 DNA sequence: TGTGCCACCAGCACTAGGACAGGCCCGTATGGCTACACCTTC.

This chain connects TRBV7-2 to TRBJ2-3; 9 nucleotides line up with TRBD1. The germline V gene encodes CDR1 SGHTA and CDR2 FQGNSA. The CDR3 is 15 amino acids. V dropped 5 bases and J dropped 2; count of bases not matched to a gene: 5. The CDR3 reads CASSPGQGYTDTQYF. In DNA, the CDR3 is TGTGCCAGCAGCCCGGGACAGGGCTACACAGATACGCAGTATTTT.

This clonotype was observed a handful of times. The genes are TRBV20-1 and TRBJ2-7; 7 positions agree with TRBD2. The CDR3 has 13 residues. Germline CDR1 DFQATT, CDR2 SNEGSKA (reference sequence). V shed 6 bases, J shed 0 bases, and the junction held 5 bases outside the gene matches. CDR3: CSAYRDYSYEQYF. The CDR3 DNA is TGCAGTGCATACCGGGACTACTCCTACGAGCAGTACTTC.

V and J are TRBV5-1 and TRBJ1-1; possibly TRBD1 for D (5 bases). Germline V gene data show CDR1 as SGHRS and CDR2 as YFSETQ. With 2 bases removed from V and 0 bases from J, the gap between germline ends came to 17 bases. The CDR3 has 17 amino acids. CDR3 nucleotides: TGCGCCAGCAGCTTCGGGAGACAGTTCAACATGAACACTGAAGCTTTCTTT. Its protein is CASSFGRQFNMNTEAFF. Full variable domain (remainder filled in from reference TRBV5-1 and TRBJ1-1): KAGVTQTPRYLIKTRGQQVTLSCSPISGHRSVSWYQQTPGQGLQFLFEYFSETQRNKGNFPGRFSGRQFSNSRSEMNVSTLELGDSALYLCASSFGRQFNMNTEAFFGQGTRLTVV.

The rearrangement uses TRBV19 and TRBJ2-5, with 7 bases lining up with TRBD2. After removal of 7 bases from V and 0 bases from J, the junction contained 2 bases not matched to a gene. The CDR3 totals 13 residues. Per the germline V gene, CDR1 is LNHDA and CDR2 is SQIVND (reference sequence). CDR3 nucleotides: TGTGCCAGTAAGGGAGGGTACCAAGAGACCCAGTACTTC. This translates into CASKGGYQETQYF.

This clonotype has just a few counts. The chain recombines TRBV5-1 with TRBJ2-3; 12 bases are shared with TRBD2. Germline CDR1 SGHRS, CDR2 YFSETQ. V shed 3 bases, J shed 0 bases, and the junction held 8 bases outside the gene matches. The CDR3 totals 18 residues. The CDR3: CASSSRTSGRISTDTQYF. The CDR3 bases are TGCGCCAGCAGCTCGCGTACTAGCGGGAGGATCAGCACAGATACGCAGTATTTT. Using reference TRBV5-1 and TRBJ2-3 for the parts outside the CDR3, the full variable domain is KAGVTQTPRYLIKTRGQQVTLSCSPISGHRSVSWYQQTPGQGLQFLFEYFSETQRNKGNFPGRFSGRQFSNSRSEMNVSTLELGDSALYLCASSSRTSGRISTDTQYFGPGTRLTVL.

The chain couples TRBV28 to TRBJ1-5, with D uncertain. V lost 11 bases, J lost 0 bases, and 14 bases lay in between. The germline V gene has CDR1 MDHEN and CDR2 SYDVKM. This CDR3 is 14 amino acids long. This CDR3 reads CACIPDHSNQPQHF. CDR3 DNA sequence: TGTGCCTGCATCCCAGACCATAGCAATCAGCCCCAGCATTTT.

This clonotype has more than one count but fewer than ten. The chain employs TRBV9 and TRBJ1-2, with D tentatively TRBD1 (5 bases). Trimming took 3 bases from V and 4 from J, leaving 19 bases between them. CDR1 is SGDLS and CDR2 is YYNGEE in the germline V gene. CDR3 length: 16 residues. Here the CDR3 DNA reads TGTGCCAGCAGCGAGAACCGGGACGGAGAATTCTATGGCTACACCTTC. Encoded protein: CASSENRDGEFYGYTF.